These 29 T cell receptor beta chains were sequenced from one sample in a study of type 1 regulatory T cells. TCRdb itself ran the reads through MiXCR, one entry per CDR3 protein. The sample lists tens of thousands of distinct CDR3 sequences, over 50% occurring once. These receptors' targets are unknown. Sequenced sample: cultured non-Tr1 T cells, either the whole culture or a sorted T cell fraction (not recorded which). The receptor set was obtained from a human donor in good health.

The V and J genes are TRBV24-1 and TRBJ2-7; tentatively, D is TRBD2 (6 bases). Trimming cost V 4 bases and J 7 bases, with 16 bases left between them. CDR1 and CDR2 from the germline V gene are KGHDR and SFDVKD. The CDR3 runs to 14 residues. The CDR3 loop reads CATSDRSGAGEQYF. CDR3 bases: TGTGCCACCAGTGACCGGAGTGGGGCGGGAGAGCAGTACTTC.

Here the CDR3 reads CSAIPAVGRGYNEQFF. The CDR3 DNA reads as TGCAGTGCTATTCCGGCTGTCGGGAGGGGATACAATGAGCAGTTCTTC. The gene calls are TRBV20-1 and TRBJ2-1; 8 bases fit TRBD2. Germline V gene lookup returns CDR1 DFQATT and CDR2 SNEGSKA (reference sequence). V lost 4 bases, J lost 4 bases, and 12 bases stayed unmatched. The length of the CDR3 is 16 residues.

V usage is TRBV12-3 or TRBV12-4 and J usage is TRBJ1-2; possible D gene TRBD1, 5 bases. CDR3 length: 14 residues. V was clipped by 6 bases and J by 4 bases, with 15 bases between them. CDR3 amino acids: CASSGTLSSYGYTF. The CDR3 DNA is TGTGCCAGCAGCGGGACCCTGTCTTCCTATGGCTACACCTTC.

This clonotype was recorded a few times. In DNA, the CDR3 is TGTGCCAGCAGTCCTATAGCGGGAGAGACCCAGTACTTC. Amino acids: CASSPIAGETQYF. The chain links TRBV12-3 or TRBV12-4 to TRBJ2-5, with TRBD2 identical over 7 bases. The CDR3 is 13 residues long. J was trimmed by 4 bases and V by 5 bases; bases with no gene match: 4.

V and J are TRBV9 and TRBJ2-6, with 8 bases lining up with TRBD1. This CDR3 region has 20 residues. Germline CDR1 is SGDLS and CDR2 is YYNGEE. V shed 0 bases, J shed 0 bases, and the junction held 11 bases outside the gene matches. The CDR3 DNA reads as TGTGCCAGCAGCGTAGGCAGGACAGGGTATAGTTACTCTGGGGCCAACGTCCTGACTTTC. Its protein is CASSVGRTGYSYSGANVLTF. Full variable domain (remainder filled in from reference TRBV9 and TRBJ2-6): DSGVTQTPKHLITATGQRVTLRCSPRSGDLSVYWYQQSLDQGLQFLIQYYNGEERAKGNILERFSAQQFPDLHSELNLSSLELGDSALYFCASSVGRTGYSYSGANVLTFGAGSRLTVL.

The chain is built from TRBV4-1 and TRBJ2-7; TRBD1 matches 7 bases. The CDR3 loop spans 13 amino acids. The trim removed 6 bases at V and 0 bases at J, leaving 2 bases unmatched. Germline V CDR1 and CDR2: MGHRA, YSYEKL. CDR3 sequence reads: CASSRDSSYEQYF. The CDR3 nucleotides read TGCGCCAGCAGTCGGGACAGCTCCTACGAGCAGTACTTC.

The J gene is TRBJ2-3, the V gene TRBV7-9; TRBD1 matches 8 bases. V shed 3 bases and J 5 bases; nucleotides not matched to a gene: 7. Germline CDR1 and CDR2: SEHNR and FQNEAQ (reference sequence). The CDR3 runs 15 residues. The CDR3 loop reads CASSFGGQGRDTQYF. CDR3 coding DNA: TGTGCCAGCAGCTTCGGCGGACAGGGACGAGATACGCAGTATTTT.

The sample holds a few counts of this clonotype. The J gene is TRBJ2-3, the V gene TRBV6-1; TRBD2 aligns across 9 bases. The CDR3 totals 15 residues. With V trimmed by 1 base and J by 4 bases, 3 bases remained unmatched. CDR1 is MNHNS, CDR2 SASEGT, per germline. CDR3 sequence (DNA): TGTGCCAGCAGTGAAGGAGCGGGAGGCCCAGATACGCAGTATTTT. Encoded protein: CASSEGAGGPDTQYF.

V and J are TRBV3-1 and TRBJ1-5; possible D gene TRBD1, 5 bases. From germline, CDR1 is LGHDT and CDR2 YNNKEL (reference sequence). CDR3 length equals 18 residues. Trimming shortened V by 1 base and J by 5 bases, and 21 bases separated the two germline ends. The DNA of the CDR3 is TGTGCCAGCAGCCAAGTCCCCCTAGGGCAGGGTAGGGATCAGCCCCAGCATTTT. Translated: CASSQVPLGQGRDQPQHF.

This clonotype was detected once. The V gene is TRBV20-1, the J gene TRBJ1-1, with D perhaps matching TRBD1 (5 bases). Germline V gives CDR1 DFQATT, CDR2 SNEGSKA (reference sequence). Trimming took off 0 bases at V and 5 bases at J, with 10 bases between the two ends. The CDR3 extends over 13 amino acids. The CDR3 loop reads CSAREPGKTEAFF. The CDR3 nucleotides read TGCAGTGCTAGAGAACCAGGGAAGACTGAAGCTTTCTTT.

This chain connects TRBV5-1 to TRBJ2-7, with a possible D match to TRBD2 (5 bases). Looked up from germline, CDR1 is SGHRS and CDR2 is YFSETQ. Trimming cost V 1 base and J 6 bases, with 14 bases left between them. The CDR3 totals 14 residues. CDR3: CASSLSSWIIEQYF. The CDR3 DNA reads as TGCGCCAGCAGCTTGTCTAGCTGGATAATCGAGCAGTACTTC.

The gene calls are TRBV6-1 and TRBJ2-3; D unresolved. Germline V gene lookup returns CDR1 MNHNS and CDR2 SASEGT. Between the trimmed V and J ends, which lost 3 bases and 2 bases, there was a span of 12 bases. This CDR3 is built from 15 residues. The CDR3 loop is CASSDGLGYTDTQYF. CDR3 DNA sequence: TGTGCCAGCAGTGACGGCTTGGGGTACACAGATACGCAGTATTTT.

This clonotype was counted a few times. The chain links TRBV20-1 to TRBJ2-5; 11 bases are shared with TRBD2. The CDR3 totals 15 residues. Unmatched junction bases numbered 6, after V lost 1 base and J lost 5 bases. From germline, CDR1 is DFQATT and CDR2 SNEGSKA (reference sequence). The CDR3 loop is CSARAASGRSETQYF. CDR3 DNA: TGCAGTGCTAGAGCGGCTAGCGGGAGGTCTGAGACCCAGTACTTC.

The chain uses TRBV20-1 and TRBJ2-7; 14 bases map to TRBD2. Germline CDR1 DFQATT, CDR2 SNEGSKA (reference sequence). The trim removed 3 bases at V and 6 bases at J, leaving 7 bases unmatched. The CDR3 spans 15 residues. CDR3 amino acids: CSASSGLAGAREQYF. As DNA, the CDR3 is TGCAGTGCTAGTTCGGGACTAGCGGGAGCCCGCGAGCAGTACTTC.

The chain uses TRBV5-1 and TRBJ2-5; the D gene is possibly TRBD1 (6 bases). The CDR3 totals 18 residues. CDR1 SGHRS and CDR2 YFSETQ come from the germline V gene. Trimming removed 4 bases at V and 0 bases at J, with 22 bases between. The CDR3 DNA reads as TGCGCCAGCAGCATTGGGGTCGGACAGCCTAGGAACCAAGAGACCCAGTACTTC. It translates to CASSIGVGQPRNQETQYF.

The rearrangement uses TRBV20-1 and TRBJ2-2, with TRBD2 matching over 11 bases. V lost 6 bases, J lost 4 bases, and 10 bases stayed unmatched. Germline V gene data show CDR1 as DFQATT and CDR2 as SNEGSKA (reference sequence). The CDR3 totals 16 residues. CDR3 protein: CSAAVAGGPSTGELFF. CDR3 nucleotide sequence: TGCAGTGCCGCCGTAGCGGGAGGGCCCAGCACCGGGGAGCTGTTTTTT.

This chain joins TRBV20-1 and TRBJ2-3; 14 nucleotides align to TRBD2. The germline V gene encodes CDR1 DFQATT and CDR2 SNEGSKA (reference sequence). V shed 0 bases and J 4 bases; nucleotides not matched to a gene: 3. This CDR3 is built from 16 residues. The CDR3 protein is CSARDSTSGRADTQYF. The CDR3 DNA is TGCAGTGCTAGAGACTCGACTAGCGGGAGGGCAGATACGCAGTATTTT.

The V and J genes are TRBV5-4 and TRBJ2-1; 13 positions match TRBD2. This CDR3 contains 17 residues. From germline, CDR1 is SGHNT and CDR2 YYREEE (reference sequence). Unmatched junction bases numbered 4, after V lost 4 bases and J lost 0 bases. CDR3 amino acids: CASSVLAGGRSYNEQFF. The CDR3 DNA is TGTGCCAGCAGCGTACTAGCGGGAGGGCGCTCCTACAATGAGCAGTTCTTC.

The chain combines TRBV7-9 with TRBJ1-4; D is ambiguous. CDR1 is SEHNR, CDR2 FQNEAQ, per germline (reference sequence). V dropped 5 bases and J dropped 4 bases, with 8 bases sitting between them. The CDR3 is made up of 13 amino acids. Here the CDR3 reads CASSGRDNEKLFF. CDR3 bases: TGTGCCAGCAGCGGACGGGATAATGAAAAACTGTTTTTT.

The DNA of the CDR3 is TGTGCCAGCAGTGAACAGGGTTCTGGGGCCAACGTCCTGACTTTC. Its protein product is CASSEQGSGANVLTF. The V and J genes are TRBV6-1 and TRBJ2-6, with D perhaps matching TRBD1 (5 bases). Germline V CDR1 and CDR2: MNHNS, SASEGT. Trimming took off 2 bases at V and 1 base at J, with 6 bases between the two ends. The CDR3 length is 15 residues.

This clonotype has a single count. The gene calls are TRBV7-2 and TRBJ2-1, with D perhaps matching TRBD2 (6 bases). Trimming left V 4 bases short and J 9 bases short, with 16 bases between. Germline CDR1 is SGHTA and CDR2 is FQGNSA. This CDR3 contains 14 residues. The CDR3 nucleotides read TGTGCCAGCAGCTGGGGCCGGGGGAACCCTGAGCAGTTCTTC. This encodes CASSWGRGNPEQFF.

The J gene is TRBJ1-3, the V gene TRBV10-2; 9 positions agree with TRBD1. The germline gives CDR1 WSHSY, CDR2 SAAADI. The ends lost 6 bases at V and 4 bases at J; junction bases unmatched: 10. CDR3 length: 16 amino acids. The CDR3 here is CASRAPDGTGGNTIYF. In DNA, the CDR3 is TGCGCCAGCAGGGCGCCCGACGGGACAGGGGGAAACACCATATATTTT.

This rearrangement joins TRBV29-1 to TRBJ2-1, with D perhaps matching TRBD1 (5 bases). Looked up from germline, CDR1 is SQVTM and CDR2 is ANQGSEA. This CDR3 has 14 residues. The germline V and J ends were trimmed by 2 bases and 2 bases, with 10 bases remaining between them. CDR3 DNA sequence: TGCAGCGTTGAACTGGGGCGGACCTACAATGAGCAGTTCTTC. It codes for CSVELGRTYNEQFF.

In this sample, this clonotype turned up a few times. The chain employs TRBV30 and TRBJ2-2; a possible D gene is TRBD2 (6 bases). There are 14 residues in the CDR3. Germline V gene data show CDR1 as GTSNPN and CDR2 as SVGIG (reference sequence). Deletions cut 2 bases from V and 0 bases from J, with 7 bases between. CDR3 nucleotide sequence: TGTGCCTGGAGTCGGGACTCGAACACCGGGGAGCTGTTTTTT. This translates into CAWSRDSNTGELFF.

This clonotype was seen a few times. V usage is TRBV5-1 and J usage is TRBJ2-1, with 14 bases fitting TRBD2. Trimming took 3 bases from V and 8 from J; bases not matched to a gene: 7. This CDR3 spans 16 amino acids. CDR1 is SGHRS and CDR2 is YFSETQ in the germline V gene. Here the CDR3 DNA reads TGCGCCAGCAGCTCCGGGACTAGCGGGAGCATAGATGAGCAGTTCTTC. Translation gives CASSSGTSGSIDEQFF.

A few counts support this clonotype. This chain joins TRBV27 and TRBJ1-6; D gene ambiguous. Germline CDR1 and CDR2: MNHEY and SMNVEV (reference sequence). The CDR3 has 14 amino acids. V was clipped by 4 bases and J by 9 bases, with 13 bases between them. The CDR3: CASSSELSISPLHF. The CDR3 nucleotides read TGTGCCAGCAGTTCCGAGCTATCAATTTCACCCCTCCACTTT.

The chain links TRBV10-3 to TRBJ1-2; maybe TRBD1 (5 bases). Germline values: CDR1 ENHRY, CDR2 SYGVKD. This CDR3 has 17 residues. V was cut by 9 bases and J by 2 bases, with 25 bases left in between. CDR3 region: CAIQEGSKGQINYGYTF. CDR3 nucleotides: TGTGCCATACAAGAGGGGTCGAAAGGACAAATCAACTATGGCTACACCTTC.

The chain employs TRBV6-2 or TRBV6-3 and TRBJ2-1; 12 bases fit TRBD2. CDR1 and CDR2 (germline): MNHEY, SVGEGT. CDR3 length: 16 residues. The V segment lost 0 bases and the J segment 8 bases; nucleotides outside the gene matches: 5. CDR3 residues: CASSYSTSGSKDEQFF. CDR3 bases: TGTGCCAGCAGTTACTCGACTAGCGGGAGTAAGGATGAGCAGTTCTTC.

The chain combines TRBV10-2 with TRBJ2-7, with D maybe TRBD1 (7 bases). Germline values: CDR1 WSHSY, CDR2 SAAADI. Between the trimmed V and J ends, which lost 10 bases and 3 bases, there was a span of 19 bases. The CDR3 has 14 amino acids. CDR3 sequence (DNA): TGCGCCACCTCCCGACAGGGAGGCAACTACGAGCAGTACTTC. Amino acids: CATSRQGGNYEQYF.